The clone carrying this T cell receptor (beta chain) was seen ten or more times. The antigen remains undetermined. This CDR3 region has 15 residues. Germline-derived CDR1 and CDR2 are MGHRA and YSYEKL. The germline V and J ends were trimmed by 0 bases and 4 bases, with 12 bases remaining between them. This entry belongs to a study of blood T cells in healthy people across ages. Study outcomes and limitations: Naive CD4+ cell counts and diversity both ran higher in long-lived than in aged donors. When one million T cells were used, diversity estimates were thought to be underestimates.

A second PCR, run for about 6 to 11 cycles, used a sample-barcoded 5' primer plus a J-beta primer mix. Tagging of each cDNA molecule was performed by a template-switch adaptor with 12 random nucleotides. Individual samples furnished no less than 2.5 million CDR3-containing paired-end reads apiece. Each CDR3 protein gets one entry after TCRdb re-called the 5' RACE reads with MiXCR. Among roughly 650,000 distinct CDR3 sequences listed, approximately 31% were seen once. This rearrangement joins TRBV4-1 to TRBJ1-2; D is unresolved. Sequencing was done on a sample of blood. The origin of this receptor is a woman older than 75 in good health. The CDR3 region has the DNA TGCGCCAGCAGCCAAGATGAAGACGGTGCCTATGGCTACACCTTC. It codes for CASSQDEDGAYGYTF.